A single sample gave rise to the 21 T cell receptor beta chains below, sequenced in a study of vaccination and CD4 T cells after COVID-19. Cultured CD4+ T-cell DNA underwent Oncomine TCR Beta short-read sequencing. TCRdb re-analysed the PCR reads in MiXCR, keeping a single row per CDR3 protein. The sample has just over 20,000 distinct CDR3 sequences, approximately 50% seen once; the top ten hold about 4.9%. The antigens these receptors bind are not known. Treatment described: approximately nine-day PBMC culture with coronavirus spike peptide pools or control peptides (ViraFEST assay). The sequencing input was CD4+ T cells from blood, cultured in vitro. These receptors all come from a human donor who had recovered from COVID-19.

The rearrangement joins TRBV5-1 to TRBJ1-1; 8 bases line up with TRBD1. The CDR3 runs 13 residues. CDR1 is SGHRS, CDR2 YFSETQ, per germline. V lost 4 bases, J lost 10 bases, and 9 bases stayed unmatched. The CDR3 nucleotides are TGCGCCAGCAGCGCATCAGGGGGCAGGGGAGCTTTCTTT. Translating it yields CASSASGGRGAFF.

The chain carries TRBV18 and TRBJ1-6; D might be TRBD1 (6 bases). V lost 3 bases to trimming and J lost 12 bases, with 15 bases between them. The CDR3 totals 14 residues. Germline V gives CDR1 KGHSH, CDR2 LQKENI. Written as DNA, the CDR3 is TGTGCCAGCTCACCGGGTGGAGAGGGGGTACCCCTCCACTTT. Amino acids: CASSPGGEGVPLHF.

The chain uses TRBV30 and TRBJ1-5, with 8 positions matching TRBD1. Germline V gene sequence: CDR1 GTSNPN, CDR2 SVGIG (reference sequence). This CDR3 comprises 14 residues. V shed 3 bases, J shed 4 bases, and the junction held 5 bases outside the gene matches. The CDR3 nucleotides read TGTGCCTGGAGAGACAGGGGAGGGAATCAGCCCCAGCATTTT. Amino acid sequence: CAWRDRGGNQPQHF.

There are a few counts of this clonotype. CDR3 nucleotide sequence: TGCAGTGCTAGAGGGGGGGCCAGGGGGAACACTGAAGCTTTCTTT. Translation gives CSARGGARGNTEAFF. The V call is TRBV20-1, the J call TRBJ1-1; TRBD1 is a possible D gene (6 bases). The germline V and J ends were trimmed by 1 base and 1 base, with 13 bases remaining between them. This CDR3 has 15 amino acids. CDR1 DFQATT and CDR2 SNEGSKA come from the germline V gene (reference sequence).

This rearrangement joins TRBV6-1 to TRBJ2-1; the match to TRBD1 covers 7 bases. Trimming took 8 bases from V and 5 from J; bases not matched to a gene: 6. CDR1 is MNHNS and CDR2 is SASEGT in the germline V gene. The CDR3 is made up of 13 amino acids. The CDR3 nucleotides are TGTGCCAGCGGCCGACAGGGCCACAATGAGCAGTTCTTC. Protein sequence: CASGRQGHNEQFF.

The chain has TRBV6-5 and TRBJ2-7, with a weak D call TRBD1 (6 bases). This CDR3 is built from 14 residues. Germline loops: CDR1 MNHEY, CDR2 SVGAGI. Trimming stripped 0 bases from V and 3 bases from J, with 9 bases between. The CDR3 DNA follows: TGTGCCAGCAGTTACTCGAAAGGGGGCTACGAGCAGTACTTC. Its protein product is CASSYSKGGYEQYF.

CDR3 sequence reads: CASSHGEKGNQPQHF. CDR3 nucleotide sequence: TGTGCCAGCAGTCACGGGGAGAAGGGCAATCAGCCCCAGCATTTT. V gene TRBV25-1 combines with J gene TRBJ1-5; D remains ambiguous. The length of the CDR3 is 15 residues. Deletions cut 5 bases from V and 2 bases from J, with 13 bases between. Germline CDR1 and CDR2: MGHDK and SYGVNS.

V gene TRBV5-8 combines with J gene TRBJ2-2; perhaps D is TRBD1 or TRBD2 (5 bases each). Germline V gene data show CDR1 as SGHTS and CDR2 as YDEGEE. This CDR3 is built from 16 residues. Trimming removed 3 bases at V and 6 bases at J, with 18 bases between. The CDR3 DNA reads as TGTGCCAGCAGCTCCGGGGCCTCGAAGGGAGCCGGGGAGCTGTTTTTT. This codes for CASSSGASKGAGELFF.

V and J are TRBV7-6 and TRBJ1-6; 8 bases map to TRBD1. The CDR3 loop spans 15 amino acids. CDR1 and CDR2 (germline): SGHVS, FNYEAQ. The V and J ends lost 4 bases and 9 bases, in that order; junction bases with no gene match: 8. Here the CDR3 reads CASSSSTGAVSPLHF. In nucleotides, the CDR3 is TGTGCCAGCAGCTCCTCGACAGGGGCGGTTTCACCCCTCCACTTT.

The V and J genes are TRBV15 and TRBJ2-7; 9 nucleotides align to TRBD2. There are 14 residues in the CDR3. The V segment lost 3 bases and the J segment 3 bases; nucleotides outside the gene matches: 3. Germline V CDR1 and CDR2: LNHNV, YYDKDF (reference sequence). In DNA form, the CDR3 reads TGTGCCACCAGCAGGGCGGGAGGGCTCTACGAGCAGTACTTC. Its protein is CATSRAGGLYEQYF.

This clonotype was counted a single time. The chain is built from TRBV2 and TRBJ1-1; the match to TRBD1 covers 9 bases. Germline V gene data show CDR1 as SNHLY and CDR2 as FYNNEI. Trimming took 5 bases from V and 3 from J; bases not matched to a gene: 4. The CDR3 spans 14 residues. CDR3 nucleotide sequence: TGTGCCAGCAGTTTACAGGGGGCGGACACTGAAGCTTTCTTT. It codes for CASSLQGADTEAFF.

The chain links TRBV7-8 to TRBJ1-1; 7 positions match TRBD1. CDR1 is SGHVS, CDR2 FQNEAQ, per germline. This CDR3 has 13 amino acids. With V trimmed by 3 bases and J by 6 bases, 4 bases remained unmatched. The CDR3 here is CASSFAGTAEAFF. DNA of the CDR3: TGTGCCAGCAGCTTCGCCGGGACAGCTGAAGCTTTCTTT. Filled out from reference TRBV7-8 and TRBJ1-1, the complete variable domain reads GAGVSQSPRYKVAKRGQDVALRCDPISGHVSLFWYQQALGQGPEFLTYFQNEAQLDKSGLPSDRFFAERPEGSVSTLKIQRTQQEDSAVYLCASSFAGTAEAFFGQGTRLTVV.

J is TRBJ1-3 and V is TRBV11-2; D remains ambiguous. Germline lookup yields CDR1 SGHAT and CDR2 FQNNGV. Trimming removed 2 bases from V and 0 bases from J, with 8 bases in between. The CDR3 sequence is 15 residues long. This CDR3 is CASSLNTVSGNTIYF. The CDR3 bases are TGTGCCAGCAGCTTAAATACTGTCTCTGGAAACACCATATATTTT.

This chain joins TRBV28 and TRBJ1-6, with D perhaps matching TRBD1 (5 bases). V lost 7 bases, J lost 8 bases, and 18 bases lay in between. CDR1 and CDR2 (germline): MDHEN, SYDVKM. This CDR3 comprises 15 residues. CDR3 DNA: TGTGCCAGCAACCCCTCGGAGGGGATGTATTCACCCCTCCACTTT. It yields the protein CASNPSEGMYSPLHF.

Only a few counts were recorded for this clonotype. This chain connects TRBV19 to TRBJ1-2; D remains ambiguous. The germline gives CDR1 LNHDA, CDR2 SQIVND (reference sequence). CDR3 length: 12 amino acids. Between the trimmed V and J ends, which lost 4 bases and 7 bases, there was a span of 10 bases. The CDR3 nucleotides are TGTGCCAGTAGTAGCCGGACGGTTGGCTACACCTTC. Protein: CASSSRTVGYTF.

This clonotype was recorded a few times. The chain has TRBV5-1 and TRBJ1-5; D not certain. V lost 2 bases to trimming and J lost 4 bases, with 13 bases between them. Germline CDR1 SGHRS, CDR2 YFSETQ. The CDR3 totals 15 residues. DNA for the CDR3: TGCGCCAGCAGCTTAGAAGGGTCGGGGAATCAGCCCCAGCATTTT. It is translated as CASSLEGSGNQPQHF.

The genes are TRBV19 and TRBJ2-5; D uncertain. V dropped 1 base and J dropped 7 bases, with 13 bases sitting between them. The CDR3 extends over 14 amino acids. Germline V gives CDR1 LNHDA, CDR2 SQIVND (reference sequence). The CDR3 sequence: CASSIAPPDGTQYF. The CDR3 nucleotides read TGTGCCAGTAGTATAGCCCCCCCTGATGGGACCCAGTACTTC.

The gene calls are TRBV7-6 and TRBJ2-3; TRBD2 agrees at 10 bases. The germline gives CDR1 SGHVS, CDR2 FNYEAQ. There are 16 residues in the CDR3. Trimming cost V 0 bases and J 2 bases; bases outside gene matches: 2. CDR3 loop: CASSLASGGATDTQYF. The CDR3 nucleotides are TGTGCCAGCAGCTTAGCGAGCGGGGGGGCCACAGATACGCAGTATTTT.

The V gene is TRBV11-3, the J gene TRBJ1-3; D is possibly TRBD1 (5 bases). The CDR3 consists of 16 residues. Trimming left V 2 bases short and J 0 bases short, with 11 bases between. Germline V gene sequence: CDR1 SGHNT, CDR2 YENEEA. This CDR3 is CASSLSRAPSGNTIYF. CDR3 nucleotide sequence: TGTGCCAGCAGCTTAAGCAGGGCCCCCTCTGGAAACACCATATATTTT.

The J gene is TRBJ1-2, the V gene TRBV19; tentative D call: TRBD1 (5 bases). Trimming stripped 5 bases from V and 6 bases from J, with 16 bases between. The CDR3 consists of 14 residues. The germline V gene has CDR1 LNHDA and CDR2 SQIVND (reference sequence). The CDR3 sequence: CASSFRQKPHGYTF. The CDR3 DNA is TGTGCCAGTAGTTTCCGACAGAAACCTCATGGCTACACCTTC.

The chain has TRBV19 and TRBJ1-1; D unresolved. The germline V and J ends were trimmed by 4 bases and 12 bases, with 15 bases remaining between them. The CDR3 is 12 residues long. Germline V gene data show CDR1 as LNHDA and CDR2 as SQIVND (reference sequence). The CDR3 region is CASSTTTPRTFF. The CDR3 DNA reads TGTGCCAGTAGTACCACCACACCCCGTACTTTCTTT.